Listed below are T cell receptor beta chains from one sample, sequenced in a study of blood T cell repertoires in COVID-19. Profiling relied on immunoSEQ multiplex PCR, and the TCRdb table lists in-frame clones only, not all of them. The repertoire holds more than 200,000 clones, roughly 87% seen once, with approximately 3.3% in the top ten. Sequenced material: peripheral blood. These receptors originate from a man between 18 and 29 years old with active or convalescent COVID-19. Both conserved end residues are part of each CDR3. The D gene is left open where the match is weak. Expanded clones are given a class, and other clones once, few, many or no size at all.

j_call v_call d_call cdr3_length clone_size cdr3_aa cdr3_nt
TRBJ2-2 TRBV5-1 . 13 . CASSPGPTGELFF TGCGCCAGCAGCCCGGGTCCGACCGGGGAGCTGTTTTTT
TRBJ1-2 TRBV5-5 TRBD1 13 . CASSLVGTDLYTF TGTGCCAGCAGCTTGGTCGGGACAGACCTCTACACCTTC
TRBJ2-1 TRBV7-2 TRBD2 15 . CASSRFSGGWNEQFF TGTGCCAGCAGCCGTTTTAGCGGGGGCTGGAATGAGCAGTTCTTC
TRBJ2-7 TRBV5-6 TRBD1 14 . CASSFGTGGIEQYF TGTGCCAGCAGCTTCGGGACAGGGGGGATTGAGCAGTACTTC
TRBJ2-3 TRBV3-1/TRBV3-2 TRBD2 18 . CASSQEYSSGGPPDTQYF TGTGCCAGCAGCCAAGAGTATAGTAGCGGGGGCCCTCCAGATACGCAGTATTTT
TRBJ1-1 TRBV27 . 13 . CASSLAGNTEAFF TGTGCCAGCAGTTTAGCGGGGAACACTGAAGCTTTCTTT
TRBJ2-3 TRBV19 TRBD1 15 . CASSLQGASTDTQYF TGTGCCAGTAGTTTACAGGGGGCCAGCACAGATACGCAGTATTTT
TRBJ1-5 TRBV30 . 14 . CAWSVLQGTQPQHF TGTGCCTGGAGTGTACTTCAGGGGACCCAGCCCCAGCATTTT
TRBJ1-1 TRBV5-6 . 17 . CASSPAGRGELNTEAFF TGTGCCAGCAGCCCAGCTGGGCGGGGCGAACTCAACACTGAAGCTTTCTTT
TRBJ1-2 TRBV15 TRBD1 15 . CATSRGDRRSYGYTF TGTGCCACCAGCAGGGGGGACAGGAGAAGCTATGGCTACACCTTC
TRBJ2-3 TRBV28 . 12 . CANNTGQDTQYF TGTGCCAACAACACAGGGCAGGATACGCAGTATTTT
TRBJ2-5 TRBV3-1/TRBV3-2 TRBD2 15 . CASRRRQREGETQYF TGTGCCAGCAGAAGACGTCAGCGGGAGGGGGAGACCCAGTACTTC
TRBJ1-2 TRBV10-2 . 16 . CASSESGPGQDNGYTF TGCGCCAGCAGTGAGTCAGGCCCTGGGCAGGATAATGGCTACACCTTC
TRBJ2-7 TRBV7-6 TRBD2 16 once CASSIKTSGDSYEQYF TGTGCCAGCAGCATAAAGACTAGCGGGGACTCCTACGAGCAGTACTTC
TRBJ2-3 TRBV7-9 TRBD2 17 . CASSSPGGGRSTDTQYF TGTGCCAGCAGCTCACCGGGAGGGGGAAGGAGCACAGATACGCAGTATTTT
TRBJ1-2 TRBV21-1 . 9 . CASILSHTF TGTGCCAGCATTCTGTCCCACACCTTC
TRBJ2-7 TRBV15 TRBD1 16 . CATSRVRGQGSYEQYF TGTGCCACCAGCAGAGTAAGAGGACAGGGTAGTTACGAGCAGTACTTC
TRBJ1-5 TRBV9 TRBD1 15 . CASSVGGTANQPQHF TGTGCCAGCAGCGTAGGCGGGACAGCTAATCAGCCCCAGCATTTT
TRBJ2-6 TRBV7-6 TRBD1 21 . CASSPAGTGVTIGSGANVLTF TGTGCCAGCAGCCCCGCAGGGACAGGGGTTACAATAGGGTCCGGGGCCAACGTCCTGACTTTC
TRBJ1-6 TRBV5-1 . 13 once CASSLDRDSPLHF TGCGCCAGCAGCTTGGACAGGGATTCACCCCTCCACTTT
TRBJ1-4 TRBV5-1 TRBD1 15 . CANSLVGQQGEKLFF TGCGCCAACAGCTTGGTGGGACAGCAGGGTGAAAAACTGTTTTTT
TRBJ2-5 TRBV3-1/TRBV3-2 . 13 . CASSQRGLETQYF TGTGCCAGCAGCCAAAGAGGTCTTGAGACCCAGTACTTC
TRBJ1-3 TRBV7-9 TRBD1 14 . CASSSGQVTNTIYF TGTGCCAGCAGCTCGGGACAGGTGACAAACACCATATATTTT
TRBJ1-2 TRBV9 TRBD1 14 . CASSRQGANYGYTF TGTGCCAGCAGCCGTCAGGGGGCAAACTATGGCTACACCTTC
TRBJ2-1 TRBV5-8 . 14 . CASSKVAPDNEQFF TGTGCCAGCAGCAAGGTAGCCCCGGACAATGAGCAGTTCTTC
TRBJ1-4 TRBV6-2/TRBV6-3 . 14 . CASSKGLRNEKLFF TGTGCCAGCAGTAAGGGACTGCGAAATGAAAAACTGTTTTTT
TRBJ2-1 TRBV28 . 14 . CASRMDSSYNEQFF TGTGCCAGCAGGATGGACAGCTCCTACAATGAGCAGTTCTTC
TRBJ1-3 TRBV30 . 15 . CAWRDDRFSGNTIYF TGTGCCTGGAGGGACGACAGATTCTCTGGAAACACCATATATTTT
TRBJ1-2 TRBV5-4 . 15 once CASLRVGEANYGYTF TGTGCCAGCCTTCGGGTAGGGGAAGCTAACTATGGCTACACCTTC
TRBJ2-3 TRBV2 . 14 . CASSEETRGDTQYF TGTGCCAGCAGTGAAGAGACTAGAGGCGATACGCAGTATTTT
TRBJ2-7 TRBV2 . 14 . CASSFGSGPYEQYF TGTGCCAGCAGTTTCGGGAGCGGTCCCTACGAGCAGTACTTC
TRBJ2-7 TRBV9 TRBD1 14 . CASSPRDRAYEQYF TGTGCCAGCAGTCCCCGGGACAGGGCCTACGAGCAGTACTTC
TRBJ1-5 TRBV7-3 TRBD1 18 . CASSFLRDRAYSNQPQHF TGTGCCAGCAGCTTTTTACGGGACAGGGCCTATAGCAATCAGCCCCAGCATTTT
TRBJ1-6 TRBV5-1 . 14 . CASSSDPSGSPLHF TGCGCCAGCAGCTCCGACCCGAGCGGTTCACCCCTCCACTTT
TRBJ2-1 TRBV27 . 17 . CASSFSGRDLAYNEQFF TGTGCCAGCTCATTTAGTGGGCGGGATCTTGCCTACAATGAGCAGTTCTTC
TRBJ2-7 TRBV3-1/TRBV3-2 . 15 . CASSQGFMAPYEQYF TGTGCCAGCAGCCAAGGGTTCATGGCCCCTTACGAGCAGTACTTC
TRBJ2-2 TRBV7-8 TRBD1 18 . CASSIFRRDRANTGELFF TGTGCCAGCAGCATCTTTCGCCGGGACAGGGCGAACACCGGGGAGCTGTTTTTT
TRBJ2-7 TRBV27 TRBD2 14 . CASSPGTSGYEQYF TGTGCCAGCAGTCCCGGGACTAGCGGCTACGAGCAGTACTTC
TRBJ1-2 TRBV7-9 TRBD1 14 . CASSSGTGVYGYTF TGTGCCAGCAGCTCCGGGACAGGGGTCTATGGCTACACCTTC
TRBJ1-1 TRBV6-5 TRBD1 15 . CASSPWTGGKTEAFF TGTGCCAGCAGCCCCTGGACAGGGGGTAAAACTGAAGCTTTCTTT
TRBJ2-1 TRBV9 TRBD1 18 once CASSVDPPGTGIINEQFF TGTGCCAGCAGCGTAGATCCCCCGGGGACAGGGATTATCAATGAGCAGTTCTTC
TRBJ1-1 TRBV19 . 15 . CASSPPGVMNTEAFF TGTGCCAGTAGTCCACCGGGAGTCATGAACACTGAAGCTTTCTTT
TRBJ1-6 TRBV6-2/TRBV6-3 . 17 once CASSYSMRATYNSPLHF TGTGCCAGCAGTTACTCGATGCGGGCGACCTATAATTCACCCCTCCACTTT
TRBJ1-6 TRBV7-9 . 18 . CASSLENVGSSYNSPLHF TGTGCCAGCAGCTTAGAGAATGTCGGGAGCTCCTATAATTCACCCCTCCACTTT
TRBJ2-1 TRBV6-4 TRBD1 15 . CASRKDRVSYNEQFF TGTGCCAGCAGGAAAGACAGGGTCTCCTACAATGAGCAGTTCTTC
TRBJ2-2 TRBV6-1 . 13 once CASRARGTGELFF TGTGCCAGCCGGGCTCGGGGGACCGGGGAGCTGTTTTTT